This T cell receptor (beta chain) was captured in a study of control samples from healthy donors and cancer patients. CDR1 is SGHTS, CDR2 YDEGEE, per germline. This CDR3 has 13 residues. V was clipped by 4 bases and J by 8 bases, with 15 bases between them. Profiling relied on immunoSEQ multiplex PCR, and the TCRdb table lists in-frame clones only, not all of them. The table includes roughly 83,000 clones, around 80% detected once. J is TRBJ1-2 and V is TRBV5-8; no firm D call. This TCR derives from a woman in her sixties or seventies in good health. Source material: blood. The CDR3: CASSPAEGLGYTF. The CDR3 nucleotides read TGTGCCAGCAGCCCCGCTGAGGGCTTAGGCTACACCTTC.